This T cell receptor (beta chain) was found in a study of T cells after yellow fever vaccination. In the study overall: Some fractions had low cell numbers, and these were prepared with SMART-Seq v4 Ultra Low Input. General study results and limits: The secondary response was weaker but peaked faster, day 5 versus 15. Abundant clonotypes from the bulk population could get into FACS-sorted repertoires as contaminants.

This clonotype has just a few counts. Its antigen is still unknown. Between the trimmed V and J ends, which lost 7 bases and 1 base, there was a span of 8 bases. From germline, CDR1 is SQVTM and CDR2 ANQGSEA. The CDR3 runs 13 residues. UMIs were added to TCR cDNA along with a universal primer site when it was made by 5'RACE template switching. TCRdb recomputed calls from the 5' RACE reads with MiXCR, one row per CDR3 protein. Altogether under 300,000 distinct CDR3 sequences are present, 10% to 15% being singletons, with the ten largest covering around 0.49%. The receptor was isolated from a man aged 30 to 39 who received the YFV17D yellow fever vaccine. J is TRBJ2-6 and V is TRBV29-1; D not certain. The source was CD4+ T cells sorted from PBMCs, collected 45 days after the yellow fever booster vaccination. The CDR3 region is CSAALSGANVLTF. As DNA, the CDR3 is TGCAGCGCAGCACTATCTGGGGCCAACGTCCTGACTTTC.